Listed below are T cell receptor beta chains from one sample, sequenced in a study of T cell responses to AZD1222 COVID-19 vaccine. Libraries were prepared by immunoSEQ multiplex PCR; TCRdb keeps only in-frame clonotypes and omits some of them. This table holds some 150,000 clones, 93% found once. Sequencing used peripheral blood, obtained on day 0 of AZD1222 vaccination. These receptors originate from an adult in good health. CDR3s include the opening cysteine and the closing phenylalanine or tryptophan. Fields, in order: CDR3 DNA, CDR3 protein, D gene, J gene, V gene, clone size. D genes are given only for firm matches. A row's size may be missing; if present it is once, few, many or a size class.

DNA: TGTGCTAGTGCCCCCGGATGGGCGGGGGGGAATGAGCAGTTCTTC
CDR3: CASAPGWAGGNEQFF
D: TRBD2
J: TRBJ2-1
V: TRBV12-5
size: .

DNA: TGTGCCAGCAGTGAAGCGCGGGACAGGGGATATCAGCCCCAGCATTTT
CDR3: CASSEARDRGYQPQHF
D: TRBD1
J: TRBJ1-5
V: TRBV6-1
size: .

DNA: TGTGCCAGCAGCCCGGACAGGGGGTTTGGGGAGCTGTTTTTT
CDR3: CASSPDRGFGELFF
D: TRBD1
J: TRBJ2-2
V: TRBV5-5
size: .

DNA: TGTGCCACCAGCAGAGGACAGAATGAAAAACTGTTTTTT
CDR3: CATSRGQNEKLFF
D: .
J: TRBJ1-4
V: TRBV15
size: .

DNA: TGCGCCAGCAGCTTGGCCAGCAGGGGGCAAGAGACCCAGTACTTC
CDR3: CASSLASRGQETQYF
D: TRBD1
J: TRBJ2-5
V: TRBV5-1
size: .

DNA: TGTGCCAGCAGTGAAGCGAAAGCAGGGGTAGGGGAGACCCAGTACTTC
CDR3: CASSEAKAGVGETQYF
D: .
J: TRBJ2-5
V: TRBV2
size: .

DNA: TGTGCCAGTTCAAAGGCGGCAGGGGGTAGTCAAAAACTGTTTTTT
CDR3: CASSKAAGGSQKLFF
D: TRBD1
J: TRBJ1-4
V: TRBV19
size: .

DNA: TGTGCCACCGGGACAGGGCTTTACAATGAGCAGTTCTTC
CDR3: CATGTGLYNEQFF
D: TRBD1
J: TRBJ2-1
V: TRBV24-1
size: .

DNA: TGTGCCAGCAGCCCACTAGCGGGCTACAATGAGCAGTTCTTC
CDR3: CASSPLAGYNEQFF
D: TRBD2
J: TRBJ2-1
V: TRBV11-1
size: .

DNA: TGTGCCAGCAGCCCCTTGAGCTCCGGGACTAGACGCTACGAGCAGTACTTC
CDR3: CASSPLSSGTRRYEQYF
D: TRBD2
J: TRBJ2-7
V: TRBV4-2
size: .

DNA: TGTGCCAGCAGCCAAATGAACACTGAAGCTTTCTTT
CDR3: CASSQMNTEAFF
D: .
J: TRBJ1-1
V: TRBV5-8
size: once

DNA: TGTGCCAGCAGAACCAGCGGGAGCGGCAACAATGAGCAGTTCTTC
CDR3: CASRTSGSGNNEQFF
D: TRBD2
J: TRBJ2-1
V: TRBV6-5
size: .

DNA: TGTGCCAGCAGCCAAGTCCCAGGGGAGCAGTACTTC
CDR3: CASSQVPGEQYF
D: .
J: TRBJ2-7
V: TRBV3-1/TRBV3-2
size: .

DNA: TGCGCCAGCAGCCAAGTATTCACGGGCTCACGGTATGGCTACACCTTC
CDR3: CASSQVFTGSRYGYTF
D: .
J: TRBJ1-2
V: TRBV4-1
size: once

DNA: TGTGCCAGCAGCTTAGAGGCCGACAATGAGCAGTTCTTC
CDR3: CASSLEADNEQFF
D: .
J: TRBJ2-1
V: TRBV13
size: .

DNA: TGTGCCAGCAGTTTATCGGGGAGCCCCACAAGCGAGCAGTACTTC
CDR3: CASSLSGSPTSEQYF
D: .
J: TRBJ2-7
V: TRBV28
size: .

DNA: TGTGCCAGCAGCGTAGGTCAGGGGGCATGGGGCTACACCTTC
CDR3: CASSVGQGAWGYTF
D: TRBD1
J: TRBJ1-2
V: TRBV9
size: .

DNA: TGTGCCAGCGCCAGGGGTTTGTTTGGAAACACCATATATTTT
CDR3: CASARGLFGNTIYF
D: .
J: TRBJ1-3
V: TRBV6-5
size: once

DNA: TGCGCCAGCAGCTTGGATCCTAGCAAAGATTACGAGCAGTACTTC
CDR3: CASSLDPSKDYEQYF
D: .
J: TRBJ2-7
V: TRBV5-1
size: .

DNA: TGTGCCAGCAGCGACAGGACTAGCGGGAGGAATGAGCAGTTCTTC
CDR3: CASSDRTSGRNEQFF
D: TRBD2
J: TRBJ2-1
V: TRBV6-5
size: .

DNA: TGCGCCAGCAGCCCGTCCCGGGACAGGGACAAACTGGGGGAGCAGTACTTC
CDR3: CASSPSRDRDKLGEQYF
D: TRBD1
J: TRBJ2-7
V: TRBV4-1
size: .

DNA: TGTGCCAGCAGCCAAGATGGTAGTACTGAAGCTTTCTTT
CDR3: CASSQDGSTEAFF
D: .
J: TRBJ1-1
V: TRBV3-1/TRBV3-2
size: .

DNA: TGTGCCAGCAGTTTTGTCCGGTTCAGTGAAGCTTTCTTT
CDR3: CASSFVRFSEAFF
D: .
J: TRBJ1-1
V: TRBV6-5
size: .

DNA: TGTGCCAGCAGCGTAGCGGGACTAGCGGGAGATGAGCAGTTCTTC
CDR3: CASSVAGLAGDEQFF
D: TRBD2
J: TRBJ2-1
V: TRBV9
size: .

DNA: TGTGCCAGCTCACCAGAAGCAGGGACCTATGGCTACACCTTC
CDR3: CASSPEAGTYGYTF
D: .
J: TRBJ1-2
V: TRBV18
size: .

DNA: TGTGCCAGCAGCCAAGGAATCACAACCACCGGGGAGCTGTTTTTT
CDR3: CASSQGITTTGELFF
D: .
J: TRBJ2-2
V: TRBV3-1/TRBV3-2
size: .

DNA: TGTGCCAGCGAGGGGGATCGGCAGCCCCAGCATTTT
CDR3: CASEGDRQPQHF
D: .
J: TRBJ1-5
V: TRBV2
size: few

DNA: TGCAGCAAGAGGGAAAACACTGAAGCTTTCTTT
CDR3: CSKRENTEAFF
D: .
J: TRBJ1-1
V: TRBV29-1
size: .

DNA: TGCGCCAGCAGCCAAGTTGCAGAGGATTACTATGGCTACACCTTC
CDR3: CASSQVAEDYYGYTF
D: .
J: TRBJ1-2
V: TRBV4-1
size: once

DNA: TGTGCCAGCAGCTCTCAGGGGCCCGCCGGGGAGCCCCAGCATTTT
CDR3: CASSSQGPAGEPQHF
D: .
J: TRBJ1-5
V: TRBV6-2/TRBV6-3
size: .

DNA: TGTGCCAGCAAGACAGGGGGCTTTTCACCCCTCCACTTT
CDR3: CASKTGGFSPLHF
D: TRBD1
J: TRBJ1-6
V: TRBV2
size: .

DNA: TGTGCTAGTGGTTTTCATCAGGACGGGGCAACTAATGAAAAACTGTTTTTT
CDR3: CASGFHQDGATNEKLFF
D: .
J: TRBJ1-4
V: TRBV12-5
size: few

DNA: TGTGCCACCAGTGACCCGGACAGGGGGTCACTCAATGAGCAGTTCTTC
CDR3: CATSDPDRGSLNEQFF
D: TRBD1
J: TRBJ2-1
V: TRBV24-1
size: .

DNA: TGCGCCAGCAGCTTGTGGAACAGGGCCACGGGCTATGGCTACACCTTC
CDR3: CASSLWNRATGYGYTF
D: .
J: TRBJ1-2
V: TRBV5-1
size: once

DNA: TGTGCCACCAGCACCGAACCGGACAGGACGACTGGCTACACCTTC
CDR3: CATSTEPDRTTGYTF
D: TRBD1
J: TRBJ1-2
V: TRBV15
size: .

DNA: TGTGCCAGCAGTGAAGTGGGGAGGACAGGCGGCGGCTACACCTTC
CDR3: CASSEVGRTGGGYTF
D: TRBD1
J: TRBJ1-2
V: TRBV6-1
size: .

DNA: TGTGCCAGCAGTGGAGGGGGCGCAGGGGGCTACACCTTC
CDR3: CASSGGGAGGYTF
D: TRBD1
J: TRBJ1-2
V: TRBV27
size: once

DNA: TGCAGCGTTGCGGCAGACGGGAGGGCCTTCACCGGGGAGCTGTTTTTT
CDR3: CSVAADGRAFTGELFF
D: TRBD2
J: TRBJ2-2
V: TRBV29-1
size: .

DNA: TGCGCCAGCAGCCACTCTCGGGATAGGGGGCGAAGTGGCTACACCTTC
CDR3: CASSHSRDRGRSGYTF
D: TRBD1
J: TRBJ1-2
V: TRBV4-1
size: .

DNA: TGTGCCAGCAGTGATCCAGGGACAGGGGTCTTGGACACCGGGGAGCTGTTTTTT
CDR3: CASSDPGTGVLDTGELFF
D: TRBD1
J: TRBJ2-2
V: TRBV2
size: .

DNA: TGTGCTAGTGGTACCGGACTAGCGGGAGTGGGCGAGCAGTACTTC
CDR3: CASGTGLAGVGEQYF
D: TRBD2
J: TRBJ2-7
V: TRBV12-5
size: .

DNA: TGTGCCAGTAGTATTATTGGTACTAGCGGGAGCTACAATGAGCAGTTCTTC
CDR3: CASSIIGTSGSYNEQFF
D: TRBD2
J: TRBJ2-1
V: TRBV19
size: .

DNA: TGTGCCAGCAGCCCCTCCCTCGCCGGGGAGCTGTTTTTT
CDR3: CASSPSLAGELFF
D: .
J: TRBJ2-2
V: TRBV14
size: .

DNA: TGCGCCAGCAGCCCCAGGGTGTCGGATGGCTACACCTTC
CDR3: CASSPRVSDGYTF
D: .
J: TRBJ1-2
V: TRBV5-1
size: .

DNA: TGTGCCTGGACTAAGTCAGGGGGAAACACTGAAGCTTTCTTT
CDR3: CAWTKSGGNTEAFF
D: TRBD1
J: TRBJ1-1
V: TRBV30
size: .

DNA: TGTGCCAGCAGTTCAAAACTTGAAAAACTGTTTTTT
CDR3: CASSSKLEKLFF
D: .
J: TRBJ1-4
V: TRBV6-2/TRBV6-3
size: .